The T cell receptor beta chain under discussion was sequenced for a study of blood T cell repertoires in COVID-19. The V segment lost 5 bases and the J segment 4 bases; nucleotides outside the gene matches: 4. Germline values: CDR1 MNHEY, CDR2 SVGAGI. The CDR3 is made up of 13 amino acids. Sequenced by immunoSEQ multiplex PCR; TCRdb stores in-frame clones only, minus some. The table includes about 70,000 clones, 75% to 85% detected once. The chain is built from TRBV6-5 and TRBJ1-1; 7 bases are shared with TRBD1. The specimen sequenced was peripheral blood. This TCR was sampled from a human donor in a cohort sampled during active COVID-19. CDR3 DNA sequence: TGTGCCAGCAGTCCCCCAGGGGGCACTGAAGCTTTCTTT. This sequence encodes CASSPPGGTEAFF.